This TCR beta chain appears in the sequencing data of a study of vaccination and CD4 T cells after COVID-19. Treatment of the sample: approximately nine-day PBMC culture with coronavirus spike peptide pools or control peptides (ViraFEST assay). The Oncomine TCR Beta short-read assay sequenced DNA from cultured CD4+ T cells. TCRdb called the PCR reads again in MiXCR, with one record for every CDR3 protein. Found here are 9,000 to 15,000 distinct CDR3 sequences, about two thirds of them singletons; the top ten hold 9.1%. In the case of this clonotype: Its target is not known.

The origin of this receptor is a human donor who had recovered from COVID-19. The sample consisted of CD4+ T cells from blood, cultured in vitro.

CDR3 protein: CASRRVSYNEQFF. The CDR3 DNA reads as TGTGCCAGCAGGAGGGTTTCCTACAATGAGCAGTTCTTC. The rearrangement links TRBV27 to TRBJ2-1; a possible D gene is TRBD2 (5 bases). The CDR3 loop spans 13 amino acids. The germline V gene encodes CDR1 MNHEY and CDR2 SMNVEV (reference sequence). Trimming stripped 6 bases from V and 1 base from J, with 7 bases between.